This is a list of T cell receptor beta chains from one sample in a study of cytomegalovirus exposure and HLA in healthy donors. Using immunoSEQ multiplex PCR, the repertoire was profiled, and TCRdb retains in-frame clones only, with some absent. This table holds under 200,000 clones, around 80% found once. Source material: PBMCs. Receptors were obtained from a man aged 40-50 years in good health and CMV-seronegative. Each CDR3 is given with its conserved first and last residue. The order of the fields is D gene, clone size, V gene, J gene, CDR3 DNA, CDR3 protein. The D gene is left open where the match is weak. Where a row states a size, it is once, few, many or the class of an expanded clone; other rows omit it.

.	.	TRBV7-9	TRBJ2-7	TGTACCAGCAGCTTGGGTGGGAGTGGGGACGAGCAGTACTTC	CTSSLGGSGDEQYF
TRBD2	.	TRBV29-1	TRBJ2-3	TGCAGCGGTCGACTAGCGGGACTGTCGGATACGCAGTATTTT	CSGRLAGLSDTQYF
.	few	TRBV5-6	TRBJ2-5	TGTGCCAGCAGCTGGGCCGGGACAAAAGAGACCCAGTACTTC	CASSWAGTKETQYF
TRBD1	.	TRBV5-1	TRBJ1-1	TGCGCCAGCAGCGCCGGACAGGGTTCGAAAGCTTTCTTT	CASSAGQGSKAFF
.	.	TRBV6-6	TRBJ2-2	TGTGCCAGCAGTTATCGGCTCAGGGACACCGGGGAGCTGTTTTTT	CASSYRLRDTGELFF
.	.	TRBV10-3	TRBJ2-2	TGTGCCATCAGTGCGACGACAGCGACGATTCTGGGGGAGCTGTTTTTT	CAISATTATILGELFF
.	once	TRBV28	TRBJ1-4	TGTGCCAGCAGTTCCGCAAGGAGGGGAATATTAAATGAAAAACTGTTTTTT	CASSSARRGILNEKLFF
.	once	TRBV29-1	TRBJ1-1	TGCAGCGTTTTTGGTGTCGAGACAGACACTGAAGCTTTCTTT	CSVFGVETDTEAFF
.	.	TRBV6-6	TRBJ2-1	TGTGCCAGCGGGGACCGAGGGGGAGGGCCTCTGGATGAGCAGTTCTTC	CASGDRGGGPLDEQFF
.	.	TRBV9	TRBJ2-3	TGTGCCAGCAGCGTATCGCGCCGGCGGGATACGCAGTATTTT	CASSVSRRRDTQYF
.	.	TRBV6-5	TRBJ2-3	TGTGCCAGCAGCCTCGACTCGATTACAGATACGCAGTATTTT	CASSLDSITDTQYF
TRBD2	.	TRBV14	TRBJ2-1	TGTGCCAGCAGACTAGCGGGAGCAAATGAGCAGTTCTTC	CASRLAGANEQFF
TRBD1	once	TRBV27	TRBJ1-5	TGTGCCAGCAGCCCCAGGGCACAGGGGGTTTATCAGCCCCAGCATTTT	CASSPRAQGVYQPQHF
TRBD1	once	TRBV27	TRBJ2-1	TGTGCCAGCAGTCCGGACAGGGGGCGAGTCAATGAGCAGTTCTTC	CASSPDRGRVNEQFF
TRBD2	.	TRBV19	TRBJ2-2	TGTGCCAGTAGCCCGACTAGCGGGAGGATCACCGGGGAGCTGTTTTTT	CASSPTSGRITGELFF
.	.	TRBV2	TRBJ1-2	TGTGCCAGCACCAGGGGCCGCTATGGCTACACCTTC	CASTRGRYGYTF
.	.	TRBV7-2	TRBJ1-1	TGTGCCAGCAGCTTAACTGGGCAGCCCATCACTGAAGCTTTCTTT	CASSLTGQPITEAFF
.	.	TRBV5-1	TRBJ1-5	TGCGCCAGCAGCTTGGGTAACGGAGATAGCAATCAGCCCCAGCATTTT	CASSLGNGDSNQPQHF
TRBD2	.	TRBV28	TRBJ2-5	TGTGCCAGCAGTTTAACTAGCGGGAGGAGTAGGGAGCAGTACTTC	CASSLTSGRSREQYF
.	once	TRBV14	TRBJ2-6	TGTGCCAGCGGCCCGGGGGGGGCCAACGTCCTGACTTTC	CASGPGGANVLTF
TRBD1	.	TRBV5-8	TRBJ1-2	TGTGCCAGCAGCTGGGGGGACAGCCGAGCCTATGGCTACACCTTC	CASSWGDSRAYGYTF
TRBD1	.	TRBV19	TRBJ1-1	TGTGCCAGTAGCTGGCCCGGACAGGGGAATGGGGCTTTCTTT	CASSWPGQGNGAFF
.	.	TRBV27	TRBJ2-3	TGTGCCAGCAGTCTAACTAGCACAGATACGCAGTATTTT	CASSLTSTDTQYF
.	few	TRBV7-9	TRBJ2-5	TGTGCCAGCAGCCGACAGCAAGAGACCCAGTACTTC	CASSRQQETQYF
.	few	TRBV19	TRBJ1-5	TGTGCCAGTAGTATAGATCTGAGAATAACTCAGCCCCAGCATTTT	CASSIDLRITQPQHF
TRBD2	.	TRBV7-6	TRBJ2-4	TGTGCCAGCAGCTTAGGGCCGACTAGCGGGATGCACATTCAGTACTTC	CASSLGPTSGMHIQYF
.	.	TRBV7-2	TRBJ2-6	TGTGCCAGCAGCTTAGTGCGGGGTGGTCTCTCTGGGGCCAACGTCCTGACTTTC	CASSLVRGGLSGANVLTF
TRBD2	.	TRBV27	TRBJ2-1	TGTGCCAGCAGTGTAGCGGGACCTCCCTACAATGAGCAGTTCTTC	CASSVAGPPYNEQFF
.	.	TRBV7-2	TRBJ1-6	TGTGCCAGCAGCTGGAGGAATTCACCCCTCCACTTT	CASSWRNSPLHF
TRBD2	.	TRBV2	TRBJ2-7	TGTGCCAGCAGTGATAGCGGGACCTACTCCTACGAGCAGTACTTC	CASSDSGTYSYEQYF
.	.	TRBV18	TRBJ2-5	TGTGCCAGCTCACCGAACACAGGAGTCCAAGAGACCCAGTACTTC	CASSPNTGVQETQYF
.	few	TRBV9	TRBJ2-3	TGTGCCAGCAGCGTAGGTCAGGGTAGCACAGATACGCAGTATTTT	CASSVGQGSTDTQYF
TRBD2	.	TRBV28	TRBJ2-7	TGTGCCAGCACTAGCGGGGACTCCTACGAGCAGTACTTC	CASTSGDSYEQYF
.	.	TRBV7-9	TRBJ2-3	TGTGCCAGCAGCTCCAGTGGGGGGAGCACAGATACGCAGTATTTT	CASSSSGGSTDTQYF
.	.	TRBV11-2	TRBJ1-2	TGTGCCAGCAGCTTGGGGGGGCCAATGGGTGGCTACACCTTC	CASSLGGPMGGYTF
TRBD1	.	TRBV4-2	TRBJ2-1	TGTGCCAGCAGCCTCGGGACAGTCAATGAGCAGTTCTTC	CASSLGTVNEQFF
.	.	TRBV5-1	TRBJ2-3	TGCGCCAGCAGCTTGCTAGGAGATACGCAGTATTTT	CASSLLGDTQYF
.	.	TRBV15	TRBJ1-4	TGTGCCACCAGCAGCTGGACGGGAACAACTAATGAAAAACTGTTTTTT	CATSSWTGTTNEKLFF
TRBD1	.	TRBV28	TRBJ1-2	TGTGCCAGCAGTTTATGGAGGACAGGGTTGGGTGGCTACACCTTC	CASSLWRTGLGGYTF
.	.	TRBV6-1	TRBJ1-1	TGTGCCAGCACTGGACAACTCATGAACACTGAAGCTTTCTTT	CASTGQLMNTEAFF
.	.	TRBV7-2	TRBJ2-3	TGTGCCAGCAGCGCCCGACTAAGGGTCCTGTGG	CASSARLRVLW
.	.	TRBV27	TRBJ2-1	TGTGCCAGCAGTCCTAGCTTCTACAATGAGCAGTTCTTC	CASSPSFYNEQFF
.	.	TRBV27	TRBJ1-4	TGTGCCAGCAGGCTGACAGGATCGGGGGAAAAACTGTTTTTT	CASRLTGSGEKLFF
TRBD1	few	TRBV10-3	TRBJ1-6	TGTGCCATCAAGACAGGGGACTCACCCCTCCACTTT	CAIKTGDSPLHF
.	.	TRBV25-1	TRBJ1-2	TGTGCCAGCAGTGAAGCTAGGTATTCCGGCTACACCTTC	CASSEARYSGYTF
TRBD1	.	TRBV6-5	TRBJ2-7	TGTGCCAGCAGTTTCCGGGACAGGGGGCACTACGAGCAGTACTTC	CASSFRDRGHYEQYF